Listed below are T cell receptor beta chains from one sample, sequenced in a study of neurological immune-mediated disorders. TCRdb passed the 5' RACE reads through MiXCR, listing each CDR3 protein once. This table holds some 80,000 distinct CDR3 sequences, almost 6% found once. What was sequenced was PBMCs. These receptors came from an older woman with multiple sclerosis. Both conserved end residues are part of each CDR3. A D gene is named only where the DNA matches it firmly. Not every row has a clone size; where given, it reads once, few, many or a size class.

D: NA
size: many
V: TRBV20-1
J: TRBJ1-3
DNA: TGCAGTGCTAGAGATCGCTTGGACACCTCTGGAAACACCATATATTTT
CDR3: CSARDRLDTSGNTIYF

D: TRBD1
size: NA
V: TRBV29-1
J: TRBJ2-1
DNA: TGCAGCGTTGAAGGGACAGGGGGCTACAATGAGCAGTTCTTC
CDR3: CSVEGTGGYNEQFF

D: NA
size: many
V: TRBV6-5
J: TRBJ2-2
DNA: TGTGCCAGCCAGGGGGGCGGGGAGCTGTTTTTT
CDR3: CASQGGGELFF

D: TRBD1
size: many
V: TRBV12-3/TRBV12-4
J: TRBJ1-1
DNA: TGTGCCAGCACCCGGACAGGTCATAACACTGAAGCTTTCTTT
CDR3: CASTRTGHNTEAFF

D: NA
size: many
V: TRBV7-9
J: TRBJ2-7
DNA: TGTGCCAGCAGCATTACTAGTTTTGAGCAGTACTTC
CDR3: CASSITSFEQYF

D: NA
size: many
V: TRBV20-1
J: TRBJ1-6
DNA: TGCAGTGCCGGACGGATTAATTCACCCCTCCACTTT
CDR3: CSAGRINSPLHF

D: NA
size: many
V: TRBV3-1
J: TRBJ2-3
DNA: TGTGCCAGCAGCCAAGGTCTGGTTAACACAGATACGCAGTATTTT
CDR3: CASSQGLVNTDTQYF

D: NA
size: many
V: TRBV2
J: TRBJ2-1
DNA: TGTGCCAGCACCCGGGACGCGTACAATGAGCAGTTCTTC
CDR3: CASTRDAYNEQFF

D: NA
size: many
V: TRBV5-4
J: TRBJ2-7
DNA: TGTGCCAGCAGCTCAGGTAGAGTACGGAGCTCCTACGAGCAGTACTTC
CDR3: CASSSGRVRSSYEQYF

D: TRBD1
size: many
V: TRBV5-1
J: TRBJ2-6
DNA: TGCGCCAGCAGCCCTGGACAGGGGGGCTCTGGGGCCAACGTCCTGACTTTC
CDR3: CASSPGQGGSGANVLTF

D: TRBD1
size: many
V: TRBV2
J: TRBJ1-2
DNA: TGTGCCAGCAGTATACAGGGGGCATTATATGGCTACACCTTC
CDR3: CASSIQGALYGYTF

D: NA
size: many
V: TRBV21-1
J: TRBJ2-3
DNA: TGTGCCAGCAGCAAAGTTACCCCTCGGGATACGCAGTATTTT
CDR3: CASSKVTPRDTQYF

D: NA
size: many
V: TRBV7-9
J: TRBJ1-1
DNA: TGTGCCAGCAGCTTAGTAGATAGAAACACTGAAGCTTTCTTT
CDR3: CASSLVDRNTEAFF

D: TRBD1
size: many
V: TRBV20-1
J: TRBJ1-1
DNA: TGCAGTGCTAGCGGACAGGGAAGTTTGGTGAACACTGAAGCTTTCTTT
CDR3: CSASGQGSLVNTEAFF

D: TRBD2
size: NA
V: TRBV20-1
J: TRBJ2-1
DNA: TGCAGTGCTAGAGACCTAGCGGGGGGTTTCAATGAGCAGTTCTTC
CDR3: CSARDLAGGFNEQFF

D: NA
size: many
V: TRBV5-1
J: TRBJ1-2
DNA: TGCGCCAGCAGCTCCGCGACAGGTTCCCGCTCGATGGGCTACACCTTC
CDR3: CASSSATGSRSMGYTF

D: NA
size: many
V: TRBV30
J: TRBJ1-1
DNA: TGTGCCTGGATTGGTGTGAACACTGAAGCTTTCTTT
CDR3: CAWIGVNTEAFF

D: TRBD1
size: many
V: TRBV20-1
J: TRBJ2-7
DNA: TGCAGTGCTTCTCGACAGGGGGGCTACGAGCAGTACTTC
CDR3: CSASRQGGYEQYF

D: NA
size: many
V: TRBV7-9
J: TRBJ2-1
DNA: TGTGCCAGCAGCTTAAGGGACTCGGACTACAATGAGCAGTTCTTC
CDR3: CASSLRDSDYNEQFF

D: NA
size: NA
V: TRBV6-5
J: TRBJ1-5
DNA: TGTGCCAGCAGTCTTGGGAAGACAAGCCAGCCCCAGCATTTT
CDR3: CASSLGKTSQPQHF

D: NA
size: many
V: TRBV15
J: TRBJ2-2
DNA: TGTGCCACCAGCAGAGATTGGGCCGGGGAGCTGTTTTTT
CDR3: CATSRDWAGELFF

D: NA
size: many
V: TRBV7-9
J: TRBJ1-1
DNA: TGTGCCAGCAGCTTGCTTGGAGGGGATAGGGCGAACACTGAAGCTTTCTTT
CDR3: CASSLLGGDRANTEAFF

D: NA
size: many
V: TRBV18
J: TRBJ1-1
DNA: TGTGCCAGCTCACCGTTCGAAGGGGGGGAAGCTTTCTTT
CDR3: CASSPFEGGEAFF

D: NA
size: many
V: TRBV6-5
J: TRBJ1-3
DNA: TGTGCCAGCAGTACAGACAGGTTCTCTGGAAACACCATATATTTT
CDR3: CASSTDRFSGNTIYF

D: TRBD1
size: many
V: TRBV29-1
J: TRBJ2-5
DNA: TGCAGCGTTGGTCGCCCCCTCGGGACAGGGGGCGCGGAGACCCAGTACTTC
CDR3: CSVGRPLGTGGAETQYF

D: NA
size: many
V: TRBV7-9
J: TRBJ1-3
DNA: TGTGCCAGCAGCACCACTGGGGGTACCAACACCATATATTTT
CDR3: CASSTTGGTNTIYF

D: TRBD1
size: many
V: TRBV20-1
J: TRBJ2-7
DNA: TGCGCCGGTACAGGGGACTACGAGCAGTACTTC
CDR3: CAGTGDYEQYF

D: NA
size: NA
V: TRBV12-3/TRBV12-4
J: TRBJ2-3
DNA: TGTGCCAGTAGTTTATTCACAGATACGCAGTATTTT
CDR3: CASSLFTDTQYF

D: NA
size: many
V: TRBV7-2
J: TRBJ1-2
DNA: TGTGCCAGCAGCATACCGGACCGGCCCCACACCTTC
CDR3: CASSIPDRPHTF

D: TRBD1
size: many
V: TRBV7-2
J: TRBJ2-3
DNA: TGTGCCAGCAGCTTAGCGAGGGGACAGCGAGGTTCTACGCAGTATTTT
CDR3: CASSLARGQRGSTQYF

D: NA
size: many
V: TRBV15
J: TRBJ2-1
DNA: TGTGCCGCGGGGGCTAGCCCCAGCTCCTACAATGAGCAGTTCTTC
CDR3: CAAGASPSSYNEQFF

D: NA
size: NA
V: TRBV29-1
J: TRBJ1-2
DNA: TGCAGCGTTGTTTGGGATGGCTACACCTTC
CDR3: CSVVWDGYTF

D: NA
size: many
V: TRBV20-1
J: TRBJ2-3
DNA: TGCAGTGCTCCTTTACTTACAGATACGCAGTATTTT
CDR3: CSAPLLTDTQYF

D: NA
size: many
V: TRBV5-1
J: TRBJ2-1
DNA: TGCGCCAGCAGCTTGGGGGATACCTACAATGAGCAGTTCTTC
CDR3: CASSLGDTYNEQFF

D: TRBD1
size: many
V: TRBV11-2
J: TRBJ1-4
DNA: TGTGCCAGCAGCTCCCAGGGGGTAACTAATGAAAAACTGTTTTTT
CDR3: CASSSQGVTNEKLFF

D: NA
size: many
V: TRBV20-1
J: TRBJ2-5
DNA: TGCAGTGCTAAGAGGGACACTTTCCTTCAAGAGACCCAGTACTTC
CDR3: CSAKRDTFLQETQYF

D: TRBD1
size: many
V: TRBV6-5
J: TRBJ2-3
DNA: TGTGCCAGCAGGACGATACAGGGGCGGATTACAGATACGCAGTATTTT
CDR3: CASRTIQGRITDTQYF

D: NA
size: many
V: TRBV6-5
J: TRBJ1-2
DNA: TGTGCCAGCAGTCCCCTACAGGGTAACTATGGCTACACCTTC
CDR3: CASSPLQGNYGYTF

D: TRBD1
size: many
V: TRBV10-1
J: TRBJ1-1
DNA: TGCGCCAGCAGCGGGGGACAGGGCGGATTGAACACTGAAGCTTTCTTT
CDR3: CASSGGQGGLNTEAFF

D: TRBD1
size: many
V: TRBV28
J: TRBJ1-5
DNA: TGTGCCAGCACCCGACGGACCGGGACAGTCAATCAGCCCCAGCATTTT
CDR3: CASTRRTGTVNQPQHF

D: NA
size: many
V: TRBV7-6
J: TRBJ1-4
DNA: TGTGCCAGCAGCTCCTCAATAGGGAAACTGTTTTTT
CDR3: CASSSSIGKLFF

D: NA
size: many
V: TRBV18
J: TRBJ2-3
DNA: TGTGCCAGCTCACCACCCGGGACTCTCGGAGATACGCAGTATTTT
CDR3: CASSPPGTLGDTQYF